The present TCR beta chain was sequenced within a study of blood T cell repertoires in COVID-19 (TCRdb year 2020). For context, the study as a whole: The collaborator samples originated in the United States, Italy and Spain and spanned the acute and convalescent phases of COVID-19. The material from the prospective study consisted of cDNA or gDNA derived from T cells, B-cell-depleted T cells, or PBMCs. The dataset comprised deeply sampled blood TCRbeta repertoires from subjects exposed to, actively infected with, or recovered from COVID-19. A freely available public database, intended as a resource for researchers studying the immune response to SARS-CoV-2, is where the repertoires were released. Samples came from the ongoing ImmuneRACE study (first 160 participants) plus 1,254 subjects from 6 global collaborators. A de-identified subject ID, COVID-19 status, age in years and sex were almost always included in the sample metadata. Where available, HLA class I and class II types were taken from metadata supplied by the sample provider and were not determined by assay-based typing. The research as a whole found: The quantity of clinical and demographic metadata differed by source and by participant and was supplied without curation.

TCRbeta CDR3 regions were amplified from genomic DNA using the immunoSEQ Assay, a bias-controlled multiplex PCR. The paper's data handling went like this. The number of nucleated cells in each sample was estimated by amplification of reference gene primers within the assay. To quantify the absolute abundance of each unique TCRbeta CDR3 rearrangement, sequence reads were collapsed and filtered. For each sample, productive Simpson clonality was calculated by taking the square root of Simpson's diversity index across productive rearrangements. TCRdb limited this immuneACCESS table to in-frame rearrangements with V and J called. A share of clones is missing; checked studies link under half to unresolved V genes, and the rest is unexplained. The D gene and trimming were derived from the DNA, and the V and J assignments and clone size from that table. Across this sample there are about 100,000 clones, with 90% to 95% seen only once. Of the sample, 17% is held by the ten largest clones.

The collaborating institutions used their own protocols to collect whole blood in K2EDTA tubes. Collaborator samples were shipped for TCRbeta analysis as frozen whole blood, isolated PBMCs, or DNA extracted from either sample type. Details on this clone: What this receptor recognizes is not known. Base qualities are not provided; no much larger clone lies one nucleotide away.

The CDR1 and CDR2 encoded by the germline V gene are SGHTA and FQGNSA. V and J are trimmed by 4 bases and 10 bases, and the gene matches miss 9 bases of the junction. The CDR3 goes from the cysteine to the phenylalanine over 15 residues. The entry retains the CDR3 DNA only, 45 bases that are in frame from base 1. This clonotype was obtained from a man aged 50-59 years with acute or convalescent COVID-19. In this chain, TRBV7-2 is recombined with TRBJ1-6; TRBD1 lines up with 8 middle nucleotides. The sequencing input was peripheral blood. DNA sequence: TGTGCCAGCAGCTCCCAGGGGGCGGGGGAATCACCCCTCCACTTT. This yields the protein CASSSQGAGESPLHF.